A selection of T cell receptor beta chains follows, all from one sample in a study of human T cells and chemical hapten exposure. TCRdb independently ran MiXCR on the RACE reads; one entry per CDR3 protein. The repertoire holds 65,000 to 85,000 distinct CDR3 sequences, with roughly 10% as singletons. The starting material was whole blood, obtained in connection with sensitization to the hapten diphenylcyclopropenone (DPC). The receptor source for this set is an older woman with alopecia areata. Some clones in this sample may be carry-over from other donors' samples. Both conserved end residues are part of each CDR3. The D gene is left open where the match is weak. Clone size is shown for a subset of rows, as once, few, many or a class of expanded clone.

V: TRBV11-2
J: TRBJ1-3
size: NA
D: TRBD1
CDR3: CASSPRGAGNTIYF
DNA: TGTGCCAGCAGCCCCAGGGGGGCTGGAAACACCATATATTTT

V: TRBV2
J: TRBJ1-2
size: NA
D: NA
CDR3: CATPDRHGYTF
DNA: TGTGCCACGCCGGACAGACATGGCTACACCTTC

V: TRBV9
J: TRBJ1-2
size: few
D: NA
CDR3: CASSVDQGSYGYTF
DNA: TGTGCCAGCAGCGTAGATCAGGGGTCCTATGGCTACACCTTC

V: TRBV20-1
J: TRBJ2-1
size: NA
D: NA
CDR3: CSALTVSGQFYNEQFF
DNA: TGCAGTGCTTTGACAGTCAGTGGGCAATTCTACAATGAGCAGTTCTTC

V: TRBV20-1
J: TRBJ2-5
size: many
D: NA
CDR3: CSASGWTRQPSQETQYF
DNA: TGCAGTGCTTCAGGGTGGACACGACAGCCATCACAAGAGACCCAGTACTTC

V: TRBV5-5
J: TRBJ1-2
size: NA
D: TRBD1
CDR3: CASSFDRVNYGYTF
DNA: TGTGCCAGCAGCTTCGACAGGGTTAACTATGGCTACACCTTC

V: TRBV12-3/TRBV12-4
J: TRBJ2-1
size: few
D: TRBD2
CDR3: CASSLWRLAYEQFF
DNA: TGTGCCAGCAGTTTATGGCGACTAGCATATGAGCAGTTCTTC

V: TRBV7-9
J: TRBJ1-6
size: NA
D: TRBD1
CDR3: CASSTGQENSPLHF
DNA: TGTGCCAGCAGCACGGGACAGGAAAATTCACCCCTCCACTTT

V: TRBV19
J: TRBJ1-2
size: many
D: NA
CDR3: CASTGFNYGYTF
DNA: TGTGCCAGTACAGGGTTCAACTATGGCTACACCTTC

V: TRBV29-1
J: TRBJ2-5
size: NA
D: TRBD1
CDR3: CSVISGGETQYF
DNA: TGCAGCGTGATCTCAGGGGGAGAGACCCAGTACTTC

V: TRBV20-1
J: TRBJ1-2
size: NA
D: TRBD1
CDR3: CSARDRGTGPSSYGYTF
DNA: TGCAGTGCTAGAGATCGTGGGACAGGGCCTTCGAGCTATGGCTACACCTTC

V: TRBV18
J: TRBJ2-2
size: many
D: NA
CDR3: CASSPGSTGELFF
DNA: TGTGCCAGCTCACCAGGAAGTACCGGGGAGCTGTTTTTT

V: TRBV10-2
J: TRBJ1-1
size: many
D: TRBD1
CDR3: CASRPTGLNTEAFF
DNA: TGCGCCAGCAGGCCGACAGGGTTGAACACTGAAGCTTTCTTT

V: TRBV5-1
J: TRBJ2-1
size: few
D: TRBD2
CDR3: CASSLGLAGGSYNEQFF
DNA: TGCGCCAGCAGCTTGGGACTAGCGGGGGGCTCCTACAATGAGCAGTTCTTC

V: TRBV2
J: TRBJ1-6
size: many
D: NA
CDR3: CASTPGVAPLHF
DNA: TGTGCCAGCACCCCCGGGGTGGCACCCCTCCACTTT

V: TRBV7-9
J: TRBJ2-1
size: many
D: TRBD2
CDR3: CAIQRGIYNEQFF
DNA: TGTGCCATTCAGCGGGGGATCTACAATGAGCAGTTCTTC

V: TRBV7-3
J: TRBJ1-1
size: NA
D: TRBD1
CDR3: CASSKGQRDTEAFF
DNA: TGTGCCAGCAGCAAGGGACAGCGAGACACTGAAGCTTTCTTT

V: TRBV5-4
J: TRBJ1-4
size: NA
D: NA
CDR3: CASSLALGARKNEKLFF
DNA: TGTGCCAGCAGCTTGGCTTTGGGGGCGCGGAAGAATGAAAAACTGTTTTTT

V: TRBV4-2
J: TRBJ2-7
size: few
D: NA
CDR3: CASSQGTVGTWEQYF
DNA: TGTGCCAGCAGCCAAGGGACAGTGGGGACTTGGGAGCAGTACTTC

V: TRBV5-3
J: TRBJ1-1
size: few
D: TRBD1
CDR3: CARSLAGDSSNTEAFF
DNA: TGTGCCAGAAGCTTGGCCGGGGACAGTTCGAACACTGAAGCTTTCTTT

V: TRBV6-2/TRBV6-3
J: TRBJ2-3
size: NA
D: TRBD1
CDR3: CAHRLGTGATDTQYF
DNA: TGTGCCCACAGGCTTGGGACAGGGGCCACAGATACGCAGTATTTT

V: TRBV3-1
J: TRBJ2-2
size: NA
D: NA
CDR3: CASSQGDTFGGELFF
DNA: TGTGCCAGCAGCCAAGGGGATACGTTTGGCGGGGAGCTGTTTTTT

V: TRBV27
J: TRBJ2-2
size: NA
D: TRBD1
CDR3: CASSLRQGDSNTGELFF
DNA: TGTGCCAGCAGTTTGCGACAGGGGGACTCGAACACCGGGGAGCTGTTTTTT

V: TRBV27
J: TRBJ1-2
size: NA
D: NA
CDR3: CASSTGSNYGYTF
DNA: TGTGCCAGCAGTACAGGGTCTAACTATGGCTACACCTTC

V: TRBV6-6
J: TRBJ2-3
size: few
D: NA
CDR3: CASSYSFRGSDTQYF
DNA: TGTGCCAGCAGTTACTCGTTTCGGGGATCAGATACGCAGTATTTT

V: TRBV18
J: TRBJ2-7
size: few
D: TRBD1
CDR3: CASSPDRGRYEQYF
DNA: TGTGCCAGCTCACCGGACAGGGGAAGATACGAGCAGTACTTC

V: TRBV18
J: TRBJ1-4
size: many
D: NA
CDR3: CASSPGTVNEKLFF
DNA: TGTGCCAGCTCGCCAGGGACGGTTAATGAAAAACTGTTTTTT

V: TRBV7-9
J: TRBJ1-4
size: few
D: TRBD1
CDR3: CASNHDRVGEKLFF
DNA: TGTGCCAGCAACCATGACAGGGTTGGCGAAAAACTGTTTTTT

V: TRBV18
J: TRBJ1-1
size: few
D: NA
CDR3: CASSPSTGARTMNTEAFF
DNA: TGTGCCAGCTCACCTTCGACCGGGGCCCGGACGATGAACACTGAAGCTTTCTTT

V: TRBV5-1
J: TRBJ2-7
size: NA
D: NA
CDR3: CASSATAPDEQYF
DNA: TGCGCCAGCAGCGCGACAGCGCCCGACGAGCAGTACTTC

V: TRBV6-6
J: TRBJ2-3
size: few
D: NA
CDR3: CASSQGHGGTDTQYF
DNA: TGTGCCAGCAGTCAGGGACACGGGGGTACAGATACGCAGTATTTT

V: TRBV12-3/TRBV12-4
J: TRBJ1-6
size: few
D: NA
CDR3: CASSHLGGLGSPLHF
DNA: TGTGCCAGCAGCCACCTTGGGGGGCTTGGTTCACCCCTCCACTTT

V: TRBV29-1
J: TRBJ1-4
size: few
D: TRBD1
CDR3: CSARTGGAEKLFF
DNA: TGCAGCGCTCGGACAGGGGGCGCCGAAAAACTGTTTTTT

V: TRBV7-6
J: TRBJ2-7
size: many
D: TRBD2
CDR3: CASSYGGYEQYF
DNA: TGTGCCAGCAGCTACGGGGGGTACGAGCAGTACTTC

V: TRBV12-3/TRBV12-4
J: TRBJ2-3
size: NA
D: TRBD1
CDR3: CASSYGTGVTDTQYF
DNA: TGTGCCAGCAGTTACGGGACAGGGGTCACAGATACGCAGTATTTT

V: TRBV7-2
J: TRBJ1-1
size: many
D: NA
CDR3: CASSLSGLRNTEAFF
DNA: TGTGCCAGCAGCCTGTCTGGATTGAGGAACACTGAAGCTTTCTTT

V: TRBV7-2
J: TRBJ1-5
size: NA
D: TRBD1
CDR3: CASSSGGHSNQPQHF
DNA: TGTGCCAGCAGCTCAGGGGGCCATAGCAATCAGCCCCAGCATTTT

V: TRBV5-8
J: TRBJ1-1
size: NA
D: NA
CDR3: CASSLFFGAEHSEAFF
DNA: TGTGCCAGCAGCTTGTTCTTCGGTGCGGAACACTCTGAAGCTTTCTTT

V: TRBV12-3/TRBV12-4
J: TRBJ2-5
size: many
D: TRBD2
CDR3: CASSLSPSGALGTQYF
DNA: TGTGCCAGCAGTTTATCCCCTAGCGGGGCTCTAGGGACCCAGTACTTC

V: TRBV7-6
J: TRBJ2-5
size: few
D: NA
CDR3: CASSLDRDPLF
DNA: TGTGCCAGCAGCTTAGACAGGGACCCACTATTC

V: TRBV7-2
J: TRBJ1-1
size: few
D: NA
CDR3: CASSAEAFF
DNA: TGTGCCAGCAGCGCTGAAGCTTTCTTT

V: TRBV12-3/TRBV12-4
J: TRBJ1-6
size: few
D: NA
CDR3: CASSPRDGHSPLHF
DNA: TGTGCCAGCAGTCCGAGGGACGGGCATTCACCCCTCCACTTT

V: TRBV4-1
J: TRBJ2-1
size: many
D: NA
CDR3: CASSQDQTGEYNEQFF
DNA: TGCGCCAGCAGCCAAGATCAGACGGGGGAGTACAATGAGCAGTTCTTC

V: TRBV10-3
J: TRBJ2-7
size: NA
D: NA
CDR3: CAISHTGARSYEQYF
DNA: TGTGCCATCAGTCACACAGGAGCCCGCTCCTACGAGCAGTACTTC

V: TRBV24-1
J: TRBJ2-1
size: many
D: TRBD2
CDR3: CATSEPAGLAGQFF
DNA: TGTGCCACCAGTGAACCTGCGGGACTAGCGGGTCAATTCTTC

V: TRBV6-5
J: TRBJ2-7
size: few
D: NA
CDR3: CASSYKGNRAYEQYF
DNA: TGTGCCAGCAGTTACAAGGGGAATAGGGCTTACGAGCAGTACTTC

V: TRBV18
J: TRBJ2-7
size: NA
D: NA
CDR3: CASSPWGTEGEQYF
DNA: TGTGCCAGCTCACCATGGGGGACCGAAGGCGAGCAGTACTTC

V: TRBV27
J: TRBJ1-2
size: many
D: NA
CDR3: CASSVGTPMRYTF
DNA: TGTGCCAGCAGTGTGGGCACTCCTATGCGCTACACCTTC

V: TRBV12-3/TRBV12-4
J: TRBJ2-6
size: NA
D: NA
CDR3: CASSRGDPGANVLTF
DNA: TGTGCCAGCAGCCGAGGGGATCCTGGGGCCAACGTCCTGACTTTC